This T cell receptor beta chain was identified in a study of blood T cells in healthy people across ages (dated by TCRdb to about 2015). Study-level background: In model experiments, roughly one uniquely barcoded TCR beta cDNA molecule per two T cells was captured by template switching. Using deep sequencing normalized with unique cDNA molecular identifiers, the study measured how TCR beta repertoire diversity changes with age. Four age groups were formed from the donors: young (average approximately 15 years), middle-aged (approximately 41), aged (roughly 56) and long-lived (more than 75). To avoid experimental bias, donors of different ages were randomly spread across the sequencing lanes. Using the same blood draw, the study looked at two additional independent replicas of 1 million unique cDNA reads for two donors, one aged 18 to 30 and the other aged 80 or older.

General conclusions and limits of the study: As age increased, observed TCR beta diversity per million T cells dropped in a roughly linear way, and a significant reduction was already evident by age about 40. Total diversity estimates from one million sequenced T cells were considered lower bounds and underestimates. The long-lived group showed more naive CD4+ T cells, fewer expanded clones and increased TCR diversity than the aged group, suggesting age selection. Since profiling was done on bulk unsorted PBMCs, naive and antigen-experienced compartments could not be conclusively compared. Because the CMV infection status of the donors was unknown, age-related changes in expanded clonotypes may potentially have been confounded. A strong correlation was found between observed TCR beta diversity and the percentage of naive T cells measured by flow cytometry.

The CDR3 has 14 amino acids, counting the end cysteine and phenylalanine. Only the CDR3 region is kept as DNA, spanning 42 bases read in frame from base 1. Taken from the germline V gene, the CDR1 and CDR2 loops are SGHTA and FQGNSA. V is cut by 3 bases and J by 8 bases, and the space between the germline ends is 16 bases. Donors were 35 to 40 systemically healthy Caucasian individuals from Russia aged roughly 6 to 90 years. Each donor gave roughly 9 milliliters of peripheral blood, drawn into EDTA-treated Vacutainer tubes. Ficoll-Paque density-gradient centrifugation was used to isolate PBMCs, with at least 6.5 million per sample. Total RNA was extracted from PBMCs with Trizol reagent, with at least 5 micrograms obtained per sample. For every donor, an aliquot of PBMCs went through flow cytometry to measure the percentages of naive CD45RAhigh/CD27high T cells. Libraries were built with 5' RACE. Instrument used: Illumina HiSeq 2500. The second PCR ran for about 6 to 11 cycles and used a J-beta primer mix along with a sample-barcoded 5' primer. Each TCR beta cDNA molecule received a unique molecular identifier from a template-switch 5' adaptor carrying 12 random nucleotides. At least 2.5 million CDR3-containing paired-end reads were obtained from each sample. First-strand cDNA synthesis was performed from all RNA using the Mint cDNA synthesis kit, with priming by a TRBC-specific oligonucleotide. Following uracil-DNA glycosylase treatment, all cDNA underwent a first 18-cycle PCR with the universal primers M1SS and BC2_uni_R. For the original study's pipeline: For normalization, 1 million high-quality reads were randomly selected from each sample, with every read carrying a distinct molecular identifier. Reads with shared molecular identifiers were discarded instead of being binned into consensus sequences. CDR3 identification, clonotype clustering and error correction used MiTCR with a Q25 quality threshold and the strictest error-elimination algorithm. A nonparametric unseen species model with Euler transformation was used to estimate lower-bound total TCR beta diversity. TCRdb passed the public sequencing reads through fastp at Q25 and MiXCR, retaining productive beta sequences. Records with the same CDR3 protein are collapsed into one entry carrying the most frequent genes and DNA. The V and J calls here are based on TCRdb, not the publication. The sample has 1.5 million to 2 million distinct CDR3 sequences on record, roughly 50% of them singletons. Of the sample, less than 2.5% falls within the top ten clones.

With respect to this clonotype: It has no known antigen specificity. No much larger clonotype is one base removed from it; base qualities were not supplied.

The sample comprised blood. The TCR comes from a woman aged 40 to 55 in good health. The chain couples TRBV7-2 to TRBJ1-2; the D gene is perhaps TRBD1, on 5 matching bases. Here is the DNA: TGTGCCAGCAGCTTTGGTCTCACAGGCGGAGGCTACACCTTC. It translates as CASSFGLTGGGYTF.